These T cell receptor beta chains were read from a single sample in a study of Ad26.COV2.S vaccination and SARS-CoV-2 variants. Clones were sequenced by immunoSEQ multiplex PCR, and TCRdb holds only the in-frame ones, with some missing. Of a few hundred thousand clones listed, approximately 90% were seen once; the top ten hold about 3.5%. This sample comprised peripheral blood, obtained in a trial of Ad26.COV2.S vaccine versus placebo. Receptors were obtained from a person aged 18 to 59 who received the Ad26.COV2.S COVID-19 vaccine or a placebo. Both conserved end residues are part of each CDR3. The D gene is left open where the match is weak. Part of the rows lack a size; the others show once, few, many or a class for expanded clones.

CDR3 | DNA | size | V | D | J
CACNPLQETQYF | TGTGCCTGTAACCCATTACAAGAGACCCAGTACTTC | once | TRBV30 | - | TRBJ2-5
CAWSVTSGNNEQFF | TGTGCCTGGAGTGTAACTAGCGGAAACAATGAGCAGTTCTTC | - | TRBV30 | TRBD2 | TRBJ2-1
CASSQESGTSSEQYF | TGCGCCAGCAGCCAAGAGTCCGGGACTAGCTCCGAGCAGTACTTC | few | TRBV4-3 | TRBD2 | TRBJ2-7
CASSLLAGDTRWFF | TGTGCCAGCAGTTTACTAGCGGGGGACACAAGGTGGTTCTTC | - | TRBV27 | TRBD2 | TRBJ2-1
CASSMGQGVYEQYF | TGTGCCAGTAGTATGGGACAGGGGGTGTACGAGCAGTACTTC | - | TRBV19 | TRBD1 | TRBJ2-7
CASSVDGRNLAADTQYF | TGTGCCAGCAGCGTAGACGGCCGGAATCTCGCCGCAGATACGCAGTATTTT | - | TRBV9 | - | TRBJ2-3
CASSLGTGSYEQYF | TGTGCCAGCAGCTTAGGTACAGGGTCCTACGAGCAGTACTTC | - | TRBV11-2 | - | TRBJ2-7
CASSYFAGTEAFF | TGTGCCAGCAGTTACTTCGCTGGGACTGAAGCTTTCTTT | - | TRBV6-5 | - | TRBJ1-1
CAWTHGGVGVFF | TGTGCCTGGACCCATGGTGGGGTCGGGGTGTTTTTT | - | TRBV30 | - | TRBJ1-4
CASSQLKETQYF | TGTGCCAGCAGCCAACTAAAAGAGACCCAGTACTTC | once | TRBV7-9 | - | TRBJ2-5
CASSQGQGEEKLFF | TGCGCCAGCAGCCAAGGGCAGGGGGAGGAAAAACTGTTTTTT | - | TRBV4-1 | TRBD1 | TRBJ1-4
CASSRGRNTEAFF | TGTGCCAGCAGCCGCGGGAGGAACACTGAAGCTTTCTTT | - | TRBV7-3 | - | TRBJ1-1
CASSVGRGQDTQYF | TGTGCCAGCAGCGTAGGAAGGGGCCAAGATACGCAGTATTTT | - | TRBV9 | - | TRBJ2-3
CASSKEALTGKVWGYTF | TGTGCCAGCAGCAAAGAAGCCTTGACAGGGAAGGTCTGGGGCTACACCTTC | - | TRBV21-1 | - | TRBJ1-2
CASSDGTSKSYNEQFF | TGTGCCAGCAGCGATGGGACTAGCAAATCCTACAATGAGCAGTTCTTC | - | TRBV7-9 | TRBD2 | TRBJ2-1
CASSQGIRTGNTIYF | TGTGCCAGCAGCCAAGGGATCCGAACTGGAAACACCATATATTTT | - | TRBV14 | - | TRBJ1-3
CASSSTSGSNTGELFF | TGTGCCAGCAGTTCGACTAGCGGTTCGAACACCGGGGAGCTGTTTTTT | - | TRBV28 | TRBD2 | TRBJ2-2